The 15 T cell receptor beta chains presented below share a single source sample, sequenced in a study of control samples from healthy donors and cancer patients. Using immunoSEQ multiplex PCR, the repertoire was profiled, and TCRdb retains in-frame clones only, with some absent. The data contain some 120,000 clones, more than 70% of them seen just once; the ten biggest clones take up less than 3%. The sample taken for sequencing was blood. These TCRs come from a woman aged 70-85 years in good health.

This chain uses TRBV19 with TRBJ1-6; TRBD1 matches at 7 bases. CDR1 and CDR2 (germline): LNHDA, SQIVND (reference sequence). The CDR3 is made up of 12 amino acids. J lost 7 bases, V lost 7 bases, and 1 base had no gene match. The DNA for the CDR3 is TGTGCCAGTAACAGGGGCAATTCACCCCTCCACTTT. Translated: CASNRGNSPLHF.

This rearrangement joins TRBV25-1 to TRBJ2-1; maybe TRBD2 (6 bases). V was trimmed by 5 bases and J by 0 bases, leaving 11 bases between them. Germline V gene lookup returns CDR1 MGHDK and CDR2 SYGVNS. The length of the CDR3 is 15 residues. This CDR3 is CASSLRGSSYNEQFF. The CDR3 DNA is TGTGCCAGCAGTCTCCGGGGGAGCTCCTACAATGAGCAGTTCTTC.

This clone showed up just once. The CDR3 sequence is CASSSTGYDEQFF. Written as DNA, the CDR3 is TGTGCCAGCAGCTCAACAGGGTACGATGAGCAGTTCTTC. The V and J genes are TRBV11-2 and TRBJ2-1, with D tentatively TRBD1 (6 bases). This CDR3 spans 13 amino acids. The germline CDR1 and CDR2 sequences are SGHAT and FQNNGV. The ends were cut back, 4 bases at V and 8 bases at J, with 12 bases in the middle.

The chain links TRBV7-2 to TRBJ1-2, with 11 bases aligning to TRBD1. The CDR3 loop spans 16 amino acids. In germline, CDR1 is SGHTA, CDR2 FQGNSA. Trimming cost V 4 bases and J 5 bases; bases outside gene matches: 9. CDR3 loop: CASSSYGTGGVYGYTF. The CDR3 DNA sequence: TGTGCCAGCAGCTCCTATGGGACAGGGGGGGTTTATGGCTACACCTTC.

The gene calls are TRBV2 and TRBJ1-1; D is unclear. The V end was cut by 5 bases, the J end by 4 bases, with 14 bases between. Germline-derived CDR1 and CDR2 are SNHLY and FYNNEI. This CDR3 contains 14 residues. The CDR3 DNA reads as TGTGCCAGCAGTAAGTCGGGAGTTAGCACTGAAGCTTTCTTT. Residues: CASSKSGVSTEAFF.

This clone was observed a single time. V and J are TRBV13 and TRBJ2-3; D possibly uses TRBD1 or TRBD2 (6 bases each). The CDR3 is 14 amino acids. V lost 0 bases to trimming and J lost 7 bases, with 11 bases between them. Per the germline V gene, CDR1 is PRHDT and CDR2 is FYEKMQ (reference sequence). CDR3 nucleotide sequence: TGTGCCAGCAGCTTAGGGGGGGGCCGGAATACGCAGTATTTT. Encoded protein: CASSLGGGRNTQYF.

CDR3 loop: CASSIEGQNYGYTF. The CDR3 DNA reads TGTGCCAGTAGTATAGAGGGACAGAACTATGGCTACACCTTC. The chain combines TRBV19 with TRBJ1-2; 7 bases map to TRBD1. The J segment lost 2 bases and the V segment lost 0 bases, leaving 0 bases of the junction unmatched. CDR3 size: 14 residues. The germline gives CDR1 LNHDA, CDR2 SQIVND (reference sequence).

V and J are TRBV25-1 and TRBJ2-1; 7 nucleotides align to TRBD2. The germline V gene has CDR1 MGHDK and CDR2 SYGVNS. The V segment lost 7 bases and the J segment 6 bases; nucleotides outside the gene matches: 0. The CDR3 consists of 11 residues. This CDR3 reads CASTGGNEQFF. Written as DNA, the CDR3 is TGTGCCAGCACGGGGGGCAATGAGCAGTTCTTC.

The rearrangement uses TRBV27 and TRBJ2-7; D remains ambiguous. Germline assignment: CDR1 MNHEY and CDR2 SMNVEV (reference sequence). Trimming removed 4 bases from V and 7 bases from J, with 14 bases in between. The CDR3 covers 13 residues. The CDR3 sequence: CASSSHPTREQYF. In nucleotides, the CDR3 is TGTGCCAGCAGTTCCCACCCAACAAGGGAGCAGTACTTC.

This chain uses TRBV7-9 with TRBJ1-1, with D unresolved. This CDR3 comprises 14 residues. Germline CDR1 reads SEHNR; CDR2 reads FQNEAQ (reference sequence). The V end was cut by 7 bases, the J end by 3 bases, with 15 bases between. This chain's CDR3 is CASTPGTIDTEAFF. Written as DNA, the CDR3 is TGTGCCAGCACCCCGGGCACAATTGACACTGAAGCTTTCTTT.

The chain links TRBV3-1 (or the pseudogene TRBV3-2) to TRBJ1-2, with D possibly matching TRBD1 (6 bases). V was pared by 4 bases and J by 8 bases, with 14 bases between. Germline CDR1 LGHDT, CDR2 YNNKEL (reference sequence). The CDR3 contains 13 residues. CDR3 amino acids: CASSLQGTEGYTF. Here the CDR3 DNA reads TGTGCCAGCAGCCTGCAGGGGACGGAAGGCTACACCTTC.

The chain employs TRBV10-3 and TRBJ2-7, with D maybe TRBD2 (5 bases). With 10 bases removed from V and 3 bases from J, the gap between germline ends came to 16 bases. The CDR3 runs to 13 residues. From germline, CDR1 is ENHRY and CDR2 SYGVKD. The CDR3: CATYREEGYEQYF. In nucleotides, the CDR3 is TGTGCCACTTACAGAGAAGAGGGCTACGAGCAGTACTTC.

CDR3 bases: TGTGCCAGCAGCCAGAACAGGGATCAGCCCCAGCATTTT. This gives the protein CASSQNRDQPQHF. This chain links TRBV6-2 or TRBV6-3 with TRBJ1-5; weak D call: TRBD1 (6 bases). In germline, CDR1 is MNHEY, CDR2 SVGEGT. V was shortened by 6 bases and J by 5 bases, with 11 bases between the two germline ends. This CDR3 has 13 residues.

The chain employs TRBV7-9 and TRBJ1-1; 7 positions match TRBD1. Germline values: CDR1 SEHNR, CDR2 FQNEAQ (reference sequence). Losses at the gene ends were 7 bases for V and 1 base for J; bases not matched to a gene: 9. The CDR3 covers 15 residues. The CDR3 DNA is TGTGCCAGCACCCCCCCGGGACAGCAGAACACTGAAGCTTTCTTT. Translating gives CASTPPGQQNTEAFF.

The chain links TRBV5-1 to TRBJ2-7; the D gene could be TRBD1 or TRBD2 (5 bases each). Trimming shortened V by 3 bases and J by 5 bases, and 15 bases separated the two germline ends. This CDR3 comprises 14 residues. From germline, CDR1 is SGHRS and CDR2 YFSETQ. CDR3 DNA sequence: TGCGCCAGCAGCTCGGGGCCAGGGCTGCACGAGCAGTACTTC. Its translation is CASSSGPGLHEQYF.